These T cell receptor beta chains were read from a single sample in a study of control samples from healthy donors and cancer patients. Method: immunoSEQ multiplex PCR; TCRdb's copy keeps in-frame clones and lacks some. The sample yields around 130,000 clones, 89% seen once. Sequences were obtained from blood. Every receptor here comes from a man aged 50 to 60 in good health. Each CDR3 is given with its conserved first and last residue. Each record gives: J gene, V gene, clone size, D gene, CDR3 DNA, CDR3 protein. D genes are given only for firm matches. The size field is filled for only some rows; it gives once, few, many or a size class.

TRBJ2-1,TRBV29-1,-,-,TGCAGCGGGGGTAACAATGAGCAGTTCTTC,CSGGNNEQFF
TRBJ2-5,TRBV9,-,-,TGTGCCAGCAGCGTAAACAGCAGGTGGAAAGAGACCCAGTACTTC,CASSVNSRWKETQYF
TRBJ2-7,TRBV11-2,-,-,TGTGCCAGCAGTCGGGGGTGGGACGAGCAGTACTTC,CASSRGWDEQYF
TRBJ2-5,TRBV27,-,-,TGTGCCAGCAGCTCCGGGAGCACGCGGGAGACCCAGTACTTC,CASSSGSTRETQYF
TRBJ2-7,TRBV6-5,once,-,TGTGCCAGCAGTTACTCGTACAGGAGCTACGAGCAGTACTTC,CASSYSYRSYEQYF
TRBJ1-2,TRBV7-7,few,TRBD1,TGTGCCAGCAGCAGTCAGGGGGCGCGTGGCTATGGCTACACCTTC,CASSSQGARGYGYTF
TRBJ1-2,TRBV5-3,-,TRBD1,TGTGCCAGACCCTTCGACAGGGGCTTCTATGGCTACACCTTC,CARPFDRGFYGYTF
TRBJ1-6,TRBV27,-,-,TGTGCCAGCAGTCAGGGTTGGGATGCTTCACCCCTCCACTTT,CASSQGWDASPLHF
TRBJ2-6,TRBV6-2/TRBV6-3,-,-,TGTGCCAGCAGTTGGTACGGACTCTCTGGGGCCAACGTCCTGACTTTC,CASSWYGLSGANVLTF
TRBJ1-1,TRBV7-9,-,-,TGTGCCAGCAGCTTAGTAAGGTCGAACACTGAAGCTTTCTTT,CASSLVRSNTEAFF
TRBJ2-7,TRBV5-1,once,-,TGCGCCAGCAGCTCTGACAAGGACGAGCAGTACTTC,CASSSDKDEQYF
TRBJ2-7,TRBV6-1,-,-,TGTGCCAGCAGTGAGGATAATTTAAGCTCCTACGAGCAGTACTTC,CASSEDNLSSYEQYF
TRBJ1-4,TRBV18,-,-,TGTGCCAGCTCACCGCGGGACACAGCAACTAATGAAAAACTGTTTTTT,CASSPRDTATNEKLFF
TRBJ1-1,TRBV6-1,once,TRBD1,TGTGCCGGACAGGGGGCGAACACTGAAGCTTTCTTT,CAGQGANTEAFF
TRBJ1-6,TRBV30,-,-,TGTGCCTGGACTGACGGGACCTTTTTAAATTCACCCCTCCACTTT,CAWTDGTFLNSPLHF
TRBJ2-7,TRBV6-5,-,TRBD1,TGTGCCAGCGGGCGACAGGGGAGCGAGCAGTACTTC,CASGRQGSEQYF
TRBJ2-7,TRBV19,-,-,TGTGCCAGTAGCTCCGGGACGGGGTCCTACGAGCAGTACTTC,CASSSGTGSYEQYF